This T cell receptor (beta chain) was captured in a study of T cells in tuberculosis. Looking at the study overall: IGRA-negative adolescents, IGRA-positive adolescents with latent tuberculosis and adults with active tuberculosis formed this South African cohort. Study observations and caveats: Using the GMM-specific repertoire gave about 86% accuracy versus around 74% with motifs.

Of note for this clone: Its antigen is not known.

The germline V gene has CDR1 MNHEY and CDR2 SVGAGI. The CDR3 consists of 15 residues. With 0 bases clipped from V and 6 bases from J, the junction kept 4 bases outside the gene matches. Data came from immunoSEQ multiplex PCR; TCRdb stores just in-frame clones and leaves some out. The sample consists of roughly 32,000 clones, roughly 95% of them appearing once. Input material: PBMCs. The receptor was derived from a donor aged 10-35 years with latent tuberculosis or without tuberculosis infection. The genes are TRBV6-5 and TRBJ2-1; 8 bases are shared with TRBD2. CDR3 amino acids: CASSYSGTRFNEQFF. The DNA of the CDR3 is TGTGCCAGCAGTTACTCCGGGACTAGGTTCAATGAGCAGTTCTTC.